Listed below are T cell receptor beta chains from one sample, sequenced in a study of blood T cell repertoires in COVID-19. TCRdb's copy holds only in-frame clones and misses some; the assay was immunoSEQ multiplex PCR. The sample contains 200,000 to 250,000 clones, 84% of which appear only once. The sequenced sample consisted of PBMCs or T cells enriched from blood (not recorded which). These receptor sequences come from a man aged 55 to 69 who had recovered from COVID-19. Both conserved end residues are part of each CDR3. Fields, in order: V gene, J gene, clone size, D gene, CDR3 protein, CDR3 DNA. D genes are given only for firm matches. Size is stated for part of the rows, as once, few or many counts, or as a class when the clone is expanded.

TRBV7-9,TRBJ2-1,-,TRBD2,CASSGLAGSFDEQFF,TGTGCCAGCAGCGGTCTAGCGGGGTCTTTCGATGAGCAGTTCTTC
TRBV6-1,TRBJ1-5,-,-,CASSESWNQPQHF,TGTGCCAGCAGTGAAAGCTGGAATCAGCCCCAGCATTTT
TRBV24-1,TRBJ1-1,-,-,CATSDSSGRTEAFF,TGTGCCACCAGTGATTCTTCAGGGCGCACTGAAGCTTTCTTT
TRBV7-9,TRBJ2-2,-,-,CASSLAAGVNTGELFF,TGTGCCAGCAGCTTAGCGGCAGGGGTTAACACCGGGGAGCTGTTTTTT
TRBV10-3,TRBJ1-1,-,-,CAIRGRGGDMNTEAFF,TGTGCCATCAGAGGGCGGGGGGGAGACATGAACACTGAAGCTTTCTTT
TRBV7-2,TRBJ1-6,-,-,CASSLATGQSSPLHF,TGTGCCAGCAGCTTAGCCACAGGGCAGAGTTCACCCCTCCACTTT
TRBV18,TRBJ1-1,-,TRBD1,CASSPSQGVMFTEAFF,TGTGCCAGCTCACCATCGCAGGGGGTGATGTTCACTGAAGCTTTCTTT
TRBV7-9,TRBJ1-1,-,-,CASSQMTPEAFF,TGTGCCAGCAGCCAGATGACTCCTGAAGCTTTCTTT
TRBV11-3,TRBJ1-2,-,-,CASRGGYGYTF,TGTGCCAGCAGGGGGGGCTATGGCTACACCTTC
TRBV3-1/TRBV3-2,TRBJ2-5,-,-,CASSSGDRFQETQYF,TGTGCCAGCAGCTCAGGGGACCGATTCCAAGAGACCCAGTACTTC
TRBV5-4,TRBJ2-2,-,TRBD2,CASRSGTSDTGELFF,TGTGCCAGCAGATCCGGGACTAGCGATACCGGGGAGCTGTTTTTT
TRBV6-2/TRBV6-3,TRBJ1-5,-,-,CASSITGLSNQPQHF,TGTGCCAGCAGCATAACAGGGCTTAGCAATCAGCCCCAGCATTTT
TRBV6-5,TRBJ1-6,-,-,CASSPTGEWSPLHF,TGTGCCAGCAGTCCAACCGGGGAGTGGTCACCCCTCCACTTT
TRBV11-2,TRBJ2-1,-,-,CASSLSWTAEIEQFF,TGTGCCAGCAGCTTATCTTGGACAGCGGAAATTGAGCAGTTCTTC
TRBV4-1,TRBJ2-7,-,TRBD1,CASSHLDRGFYEQYF,TGCGCCAGCAGCCACCTTGACAGGGGCTTCTACGAGCAGTACTTC
TRBV7-3,TRBJ1-1,-,-,CASSLVRGTEAFF,TGTGCCAGCAGCTTAGTCAGGGGCACTGAAGCTTTCTTT
TRBV9,TRBJ2-7,-,TRBD1,CASSGLDRDHEQYF,TGTGCCAGCAGCGGATTGGACAGGGACCACGAGCAGTACTTC
TRBV6-5,TRBJ2-3,-,TRBD2,CASSSLATDTQYF,TGTGCCAGCAGTTCACTAGCGACAGATACGCAGTATTTT
TRBV7-3,TRBJ2-7,-,-,CASSLTGGYEQYF,TGTGCCAGCAGCTTAACAGGGGGCTACGAGCAGTACTTC
TRBV19,TRBJ1-5,once,-,CASTEQGYNQPQHF,TGTGCCAGTACCGAACAGGGTTACAATCAGCCCCAGCATTTT
TRBV20-1,TRBJ2-5,-,-,CSVQKETQYF,TGCAGTGTTCAAAAAGAGACCCAGTACTTC
TRBV19,TRBJ1-2,once,-,CASSILAREGGYTF,TGTGCCAGTAGTATTCTGGCCAGGGAAGGTGGCTACACCTTC
TRBV24-1,TRBJ1-5,-,-,CATSVGPGQPQHF,TGTGCCACCAGTGTTGGCCCCGGGCAGCCCCAGCATTTT
TRBV5-1,TRBJ1-4,-,-,CASSPQNPNEKLFF,TGCGCCAGCAGCCCACAGAACCCTAATGAAAAACTGTTTTTT
TRBV14,TRBJ2-3,-,-,CASSPTTARFSDTQYF,TGTGCCAGCAGCCCGACAACTGCCCGGTTCTCAGATACGCAGTATTTT
TRBV18,TRBJ2-7,-,TRBD1,CASSPGTGGLPYYEQYF,TGTGCCAGCTCACCAGGGACAGGGGGGCTGCCCTACTACGAGCAGTACTTC
TRBV6-5,TRBJ1-1,-,TRBD1,CASSSPRDSEAFF,TGTGCCAGCAGTTCCCCTCGGGACAGTGAAGCTTTCTTT
TRBV6-5,TRBJ2-2,-,-,CASSRDRPNTGELFF,TGTGCCAGCAGTAGAGACAGACCCAACACCGGGGAGCTGTTTTTT
TRBV18,TRBJ1-2,-,TRBD1,CASSPGQEYYTF,TGTGCCAGCTCACCGGGACAGGAATACTACACCTTC
TRBV29-1,TRBJ2-7,-,TRBD1,CSVVWGQGFEQYF,TGCAGCGTTGTTTGGGGACAGGGATTCGAGCAGTACTTC
TRBV29-1,TRBJ2-1,-,-,CSVEPGGGYNEQFF,TGCAGCGTTGAGCCTGGGGGCGGGTACAATGAGCAGTTCTTC
TRBV2,TRBJ2-3,-,-,CASSDGTLSDTQYF,TGTGCCAGCAGTGATGGGACATTGTCAGATACGCAGTATTTT
TRBV5-1,TRBJ1-2,-,TRBD1,CASSSSGQAYGYTF,TGCGCCAGCAGCTCCTCGGGACAGGCTTATGGCTACACCTTC
TRBV2,TRBJ2-1,-,-,CASSEQGSYNEQFF,TGTGCCAGCAGTGAACAGGGTAGTTACAATGAGCAGTTCTTC
TRBV21-1,TRBJ1-3,-,-,CASSKGAGDRTGNTIYF,TGTGCCAGCAGCAAAGGGGCAGGGGACCGTACCGGAAACACCATATATTTT
TRBV6-5,TRBJ2-3,-,TRBD2,CASSSPGGVTDTQYF,TGTGCCAGCAGTTCTCCGGGAGGGGTCACAGATACGCAGTATTTT
TRBV7-9,TRBJ1-3,-,TRBD1,CASSPKSQGENTIYF,TGTGCCAGCAGCCCGAAGTCCCAGGGGGAAAACACCATATATTTT
TRBV4-3,TRBJ2-7,-,TRBD1,CASSPGTGSYEQYF,TGCGCCAGCAGCCCCGGGACAGGGTCCTACGAGCAGTACTTC
TRBV11-1,TRBJ2-7,-,TRBD2,CASSLARQRGSTYEQYF,TGTGCCAGCAGCTTAGCTCGCCAGCGGGGGAGTACCTACGAGCAGTACTTC
TRBV5-1,TRBJ1-1,-,TRBD1,CASRNPGQPTEAFF,TGCGCCAGCAGAAACCCGGGACAGCCAACAGAAGCTTTCTTT
TRBV5-1,TRBJ1-4,-,-,CASSLGEKLFF,TGCGCCAGCAGCCTCGGTGAAAAACTGTTTTTT